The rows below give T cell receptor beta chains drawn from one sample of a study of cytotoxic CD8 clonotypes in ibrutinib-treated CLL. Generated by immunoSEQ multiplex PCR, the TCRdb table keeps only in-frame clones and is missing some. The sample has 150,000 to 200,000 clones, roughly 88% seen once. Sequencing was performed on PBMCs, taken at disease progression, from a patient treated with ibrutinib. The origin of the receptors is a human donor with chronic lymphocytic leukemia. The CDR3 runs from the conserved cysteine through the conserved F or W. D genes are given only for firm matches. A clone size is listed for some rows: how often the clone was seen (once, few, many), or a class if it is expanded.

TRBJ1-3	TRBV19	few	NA	TGTGCCAGTACCACAGATCCGGGAAACACCATATATTTT	CASTTDPGNTIYF
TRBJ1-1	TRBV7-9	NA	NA	TGTGCCAGCAGCAGTACAGGGATCCCTGAAGCTTTCTTT	CASSSTGIPEAFF
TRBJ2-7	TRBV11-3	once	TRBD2	TGTGCCAGCAGCCCGCAGCGGGAGGGCTCCTACGAGCAGTACTTC	CASSPQREGSYEQYF
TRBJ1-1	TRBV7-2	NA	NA	TGTGCCAGCAGCCTTAGGGGGGAGAACACTGAAGCTTTCTTT	CASSLRGENTEAFF
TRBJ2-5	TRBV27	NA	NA	TGTGCCAGCAGTTCACCGGGGGTCGGAGAGACCCAGTACTTC	CASSSPGVGETQYF
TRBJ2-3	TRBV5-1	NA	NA	TGCGCCAGCAGCTTGGAAATGACCCTGGATACGCAGTATTTT	CASSLEMTLDTQYF
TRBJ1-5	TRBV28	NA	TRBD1	TGTGCCAGCAGCCCTCGGGGACAGGGGGGGTATCAGCCCCAGCATTTT	CASSPRGQGGYQPQHF
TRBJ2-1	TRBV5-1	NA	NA	TGCGCCAGCAGCTTGAACGCGGGGTCCTACAATGAGCAGTTCTTC	CASSLNAGSYNEQFF
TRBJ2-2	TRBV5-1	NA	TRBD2	TGCGCCAGCAGCTCCGTAAAAGCGGGAGGGCCCGTCACCGGGGAGCTGTTTTTT	CASSSVKAGGPVTGELFF
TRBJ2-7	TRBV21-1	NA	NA	TGTGCCAGGACACTTAAGGGACTAGCGGAATCTTCTTCCTCCTACGAGCAGTACTTC	CARTLKGLAESSSSYEQYF